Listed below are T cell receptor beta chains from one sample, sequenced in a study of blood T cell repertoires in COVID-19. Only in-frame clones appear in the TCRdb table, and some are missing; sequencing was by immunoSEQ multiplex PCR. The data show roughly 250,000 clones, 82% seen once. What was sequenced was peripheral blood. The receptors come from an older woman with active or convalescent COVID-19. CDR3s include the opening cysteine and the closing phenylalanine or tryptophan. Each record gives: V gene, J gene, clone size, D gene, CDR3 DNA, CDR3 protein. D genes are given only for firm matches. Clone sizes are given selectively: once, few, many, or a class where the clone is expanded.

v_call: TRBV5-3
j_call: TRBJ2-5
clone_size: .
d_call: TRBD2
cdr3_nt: TGTGCCAGAAGCCGGACTAGTGAGGAGGAGACCCAGTACTTC
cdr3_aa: CARSRTSEEETQYF

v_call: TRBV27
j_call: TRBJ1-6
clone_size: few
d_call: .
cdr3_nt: TGTGCCAGCAGTTTTGAGGGATGGTCACCCCTCCACTTT
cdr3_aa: CASSFEGWSPLHF

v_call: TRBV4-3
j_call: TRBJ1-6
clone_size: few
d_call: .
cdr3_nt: TGCGCCAGCAGCCAGAGGATCAGAGGCGATTCACCCCTCCACTTT
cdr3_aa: CASSQRIRGDSPLHF

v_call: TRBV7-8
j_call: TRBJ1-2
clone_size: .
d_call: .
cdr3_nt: TGTGCCAGCAGCCCTCTTGGGCAGACGCGCTATGGCTACACCTTC
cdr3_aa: CASSPLGQTRYGYTF

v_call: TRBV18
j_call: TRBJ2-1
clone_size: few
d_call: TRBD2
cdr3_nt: TGTGCCAGCTCACCACCCAGCGGGGGAGAGCAGTTCTTC
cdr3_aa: CASSPPSGGEQFF

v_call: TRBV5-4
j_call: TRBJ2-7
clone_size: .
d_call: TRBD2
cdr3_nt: TGTGCCACCCAAGGGACTAGCGACGAGCAGTACTTC
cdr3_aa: CATQGTSDEQYF

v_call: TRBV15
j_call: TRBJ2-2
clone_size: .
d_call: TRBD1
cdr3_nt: TGTGCCACCGGAACAGGGGGCCGGGGCGGGGAGCTGTTTTTT
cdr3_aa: CATGTGGRGGELFF

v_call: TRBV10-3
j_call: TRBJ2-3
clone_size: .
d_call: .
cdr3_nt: TGTGCCATCAGTGCCACAGAAAGCACAGATACGCAGTATTTT
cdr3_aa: CAISATESTDTQYF

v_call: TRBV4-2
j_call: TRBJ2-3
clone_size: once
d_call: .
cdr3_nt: TGTGCCAGCAGCCAAGCGGAGGGCACAGATACGCAGTATTTT
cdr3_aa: CASSQAEGTDTQYF

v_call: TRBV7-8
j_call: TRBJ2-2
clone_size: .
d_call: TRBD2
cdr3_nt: TGTGCCAGCAGCTTAGAAGGGCTAGCGGGGGGGCTTACCGGGGAGCTGTTTTTT
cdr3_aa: CASSLEGLAGGLTGELFF

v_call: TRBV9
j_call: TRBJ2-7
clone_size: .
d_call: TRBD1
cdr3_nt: TGTGCCAGCAGCGTAGCTGGGGACAGGGTCCGGGACTACGAGCAGTACTTC
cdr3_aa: CASSVAGDRVRDYEQYF

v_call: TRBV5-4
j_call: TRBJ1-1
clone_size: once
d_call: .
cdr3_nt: TGTGCCAGCAGCTTTGGGCGGGTCGGCACTGAAGCTTTCTTT
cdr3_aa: CASSFGRVGTEAFF

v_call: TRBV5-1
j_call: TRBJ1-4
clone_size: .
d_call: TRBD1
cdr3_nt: TGCGCCAGCAGCTGGGGGGACAGGGGGCCTGAAAAACTGTTTTTT
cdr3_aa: CASSWGDRGPEKLFF

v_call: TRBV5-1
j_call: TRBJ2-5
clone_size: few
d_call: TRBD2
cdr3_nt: TGCGCCAGTTACCGGGGGGGCCAAGAGACCCAGTACTTC
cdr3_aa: CASYRGGQETQYF

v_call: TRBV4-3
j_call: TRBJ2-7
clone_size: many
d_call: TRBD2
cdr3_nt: TGCGCCAGCAGCCCCGCTAGCGGGGGAGCCTACGAGCAGTACTTC
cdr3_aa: CASSPASGGAYEQYF

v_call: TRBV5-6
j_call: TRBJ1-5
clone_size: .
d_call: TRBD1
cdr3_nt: TGTGCCAGCAGCAGAGACAGGGGGCAGCCCCAGCATTTT
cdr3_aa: CASSRDRGQPQHF

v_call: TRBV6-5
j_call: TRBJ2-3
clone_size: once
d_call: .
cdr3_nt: TGTGCCAGTGCCGGGACTCGAGCAGATACGCAGTATTTT
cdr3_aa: CASAGTRADTQYF

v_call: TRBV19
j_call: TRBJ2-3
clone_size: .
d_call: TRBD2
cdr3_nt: TGTGCCAGTAGCGGCGGGGGTACGCAGTATTTT
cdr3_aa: CASSGGGTQYF

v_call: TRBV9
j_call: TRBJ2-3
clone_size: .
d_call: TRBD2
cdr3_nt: TGTGCCAGCAGCCTTGGGACTAGCGGGCCCACAGATACGCAGTATTTT
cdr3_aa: CASSLGTSGPTDTQYF

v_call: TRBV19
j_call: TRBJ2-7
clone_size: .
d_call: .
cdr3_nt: TGTGCCAGTAGTATAGGGCACAGCTCCTACGAGCAGTACTTC
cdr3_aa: CASSIGHSSYEQYF

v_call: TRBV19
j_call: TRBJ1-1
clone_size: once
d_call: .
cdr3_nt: TGTGCCAGTAGTCAGGACTTGAACACTGAAGCTTTCTTT
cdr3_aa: CASSQDLNTEAFF

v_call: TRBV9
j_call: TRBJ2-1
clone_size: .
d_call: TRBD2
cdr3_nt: TGTGCCAGCAGCGTGACTGCCGGGACTAGCTGGGTCAATGAGCAGTTCTTC
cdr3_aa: CASSVTAGTSWVNEQFF

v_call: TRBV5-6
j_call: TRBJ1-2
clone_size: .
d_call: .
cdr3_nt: TGTGCCAGCAGCTTGGGCAGGGGCAACTATGGCTACACCTTC
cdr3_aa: CASSLGRGNYGYTF

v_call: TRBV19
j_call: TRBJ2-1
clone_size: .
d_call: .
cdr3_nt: TGTGCCAGTACCCCCGTGGGCGCAGAATACAATGAGCAGTTCTTC
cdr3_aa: CASTPVGAEYNEQFF

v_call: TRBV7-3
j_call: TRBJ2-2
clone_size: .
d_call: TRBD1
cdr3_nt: TGTGCCAGCAGCTTAACCGAATACGAGGGACAGGGGGTAGGCGGGGAGCTGTTTTTT
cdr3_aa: CASSLTEYEGQGVGGELFF

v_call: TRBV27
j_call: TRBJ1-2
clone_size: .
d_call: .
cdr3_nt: TGTGCCAGCAGTTTCTCTCCCGACATCCGCGGGACTTATGGCTACACCTTC
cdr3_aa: CASSFSPDIRGTYGYTF

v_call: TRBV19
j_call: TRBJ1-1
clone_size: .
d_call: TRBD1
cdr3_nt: TGTGCCAGTAGTAAACCCGGGGGACAGGGAACCACTGAAGCTTTCTTT
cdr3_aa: CASSKPGGQGTTEAFF

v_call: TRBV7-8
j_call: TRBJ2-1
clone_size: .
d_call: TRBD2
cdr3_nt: TGTGCCAGCAGCCCTAGCGGGGGGGCGTACAATGAGCAGTTCTTC
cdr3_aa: CASSPSGGAYNEQFF

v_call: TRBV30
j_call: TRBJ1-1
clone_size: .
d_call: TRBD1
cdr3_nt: TGTGCCTGGAGTGTACTAAGGGGGCAGAACACTGAAGCTTTCTTT
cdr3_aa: CAWSVLRGQNTEAFF

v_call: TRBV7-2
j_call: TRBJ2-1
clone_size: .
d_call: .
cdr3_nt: TGTGCCAGCAGCTTAGCGGAGGCCAATGAGCAGTTCTTC
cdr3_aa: CASSLAEANEQFF

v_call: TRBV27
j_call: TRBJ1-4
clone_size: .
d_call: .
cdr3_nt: TGTGCCAGCAGTTCCCTCGGAGGGGCGCTACGTAATGAAAAACTGTTTTTT
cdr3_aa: CASSSLGGALRNEKLFF

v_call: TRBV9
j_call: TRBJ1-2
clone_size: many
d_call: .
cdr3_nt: TGTGCCAGCAGCGTAGATGGACAGAACTATGGCTACACCTTC
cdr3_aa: CASSVDGQNYGYTF

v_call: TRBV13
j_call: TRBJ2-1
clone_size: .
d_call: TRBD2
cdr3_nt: TGTGCCAGCAGCCCCTCGGGACTAGCGGGGGAACACTACAATGAGCAGTTCTTC
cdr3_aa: CASSPSGLAGEHYNEQFF

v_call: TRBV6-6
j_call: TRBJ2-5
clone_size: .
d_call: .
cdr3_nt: TGTGCCAGCGGGGGGTATAGATCTCAAGAGACCCAGTACTTC
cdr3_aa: CASGGYRSQETQYF

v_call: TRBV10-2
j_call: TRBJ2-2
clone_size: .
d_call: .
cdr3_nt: TGCGCCAGCAGTGAACAGGGACCGAACACCGGGGAGCTGTTTTTT
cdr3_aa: CASSEQGPNTGELFF

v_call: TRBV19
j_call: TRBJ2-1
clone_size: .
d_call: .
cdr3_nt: TGTGCCAGTAGTATAGTTGGAGGGAGATACAATGAGCAGTTCTTC
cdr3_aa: CASSIVGGRYNEQFF

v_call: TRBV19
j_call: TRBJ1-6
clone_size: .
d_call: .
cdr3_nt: TGTGCCAGTACATCCGGGGACTTAAATTCACCCCTCCACTTT
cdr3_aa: CASTSGDLNSPLHF

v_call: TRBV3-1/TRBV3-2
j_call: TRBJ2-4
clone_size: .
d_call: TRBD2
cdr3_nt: TGTGCCAGCAGCCAAGATAGTCGGGGGGTAGGCAAAAACATTCAGTACTTC
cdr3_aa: CASSQDSRGVGKNIQYF

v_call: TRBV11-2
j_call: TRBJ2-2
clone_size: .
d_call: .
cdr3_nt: TGTGCCAGCAGCTTAGGGCTAGCTTATAACACCGGGGAGCTGTTTTTT
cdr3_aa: CASSLGLAYNTGELFF

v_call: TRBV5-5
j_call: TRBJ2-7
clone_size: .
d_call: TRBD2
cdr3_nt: TGTGCCAGCAGCTTTGGCCCTAGCGGGTACTCCTACGAGCAGTACTTC
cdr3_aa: CASSFGPSGYSYEQYF

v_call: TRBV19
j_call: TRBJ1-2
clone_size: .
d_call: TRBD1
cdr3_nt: TGTGCCAGCTCCACGACAGGGGACGGCTACACCTTC
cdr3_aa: CASSTTGDGYTF

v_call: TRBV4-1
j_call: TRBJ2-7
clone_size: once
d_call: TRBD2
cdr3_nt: TGCGCCAGCAGCCATAGGACTAGCGGGGGGTTGTACGAGCAGTACTTC
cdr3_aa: CASSHRTSGGLYEQYF

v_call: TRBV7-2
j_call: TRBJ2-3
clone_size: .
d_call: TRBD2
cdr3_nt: TGTGCCAGCAGCCTAAATAGCGGGGGGAACGTCGATACGCAGTATTTT
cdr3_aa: CASSLNSGGNVDTQYF

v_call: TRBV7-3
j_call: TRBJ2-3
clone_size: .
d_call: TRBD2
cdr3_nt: TGTGCCAGCAGCTTAACGGGACTACCCACAGATACGCAGTATTTT
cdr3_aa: CASSLTGLPTDTQYF

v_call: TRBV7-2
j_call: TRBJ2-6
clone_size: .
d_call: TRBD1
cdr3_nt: TGTGCCAGCAGCGCCCAGGGGGCAGGTGGGGCCAACGTCCTGACTTTC
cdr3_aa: CASSAQGAGGANVLTF

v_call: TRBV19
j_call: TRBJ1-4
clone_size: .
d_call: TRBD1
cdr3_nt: TGTGCCAGTAGATGGGACAGTGGAAATGAAAAACTGTTTTTT
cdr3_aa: CASRWDSGNEKLFF

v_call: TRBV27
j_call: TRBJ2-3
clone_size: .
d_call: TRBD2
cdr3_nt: TGTGCCAGCAGGCCCCCCGGGACTAGCGGGGGGCTATTCGGGGGAGATACGCAGTATTTT
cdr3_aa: CASRPPGTSGGLFGGDTQYF

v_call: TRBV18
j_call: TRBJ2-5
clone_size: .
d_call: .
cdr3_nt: TGTGCCAGCTCATCTACCCAAGAGACCCAGTACTTC
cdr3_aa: CASSSTQETQYF

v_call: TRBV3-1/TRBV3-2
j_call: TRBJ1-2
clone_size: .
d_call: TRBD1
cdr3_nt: TGTGCCACCAAAAAAGGGGGCGCCGACTATGGCTACACCTTC
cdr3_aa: CATKKGGADYGYTF

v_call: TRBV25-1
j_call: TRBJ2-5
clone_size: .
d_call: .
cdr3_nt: TGTGCCAGCAGTGCCCGGGAGACCCAGTACTTC
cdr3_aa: CASSARETQYF

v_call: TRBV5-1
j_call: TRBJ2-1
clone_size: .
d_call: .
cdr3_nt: TGCGCCAGCAGCTTGGGGGGAGGCTCCTACAATGAGCAGTTCTTC
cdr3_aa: CASSLGGGSYNEQFF

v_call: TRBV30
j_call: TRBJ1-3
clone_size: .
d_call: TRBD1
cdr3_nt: TGTGCCTGGAGTGCAGGGGGCTCTGGAAACACCATATATTTT
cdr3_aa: CAWSAGGSGNTIYF

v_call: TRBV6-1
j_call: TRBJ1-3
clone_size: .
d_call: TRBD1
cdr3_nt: TGTGCCAGCAGTGACCCGGGACAGGGCTCAAACACCATATATTTT
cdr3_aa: CASSDPGQGSNTIYF

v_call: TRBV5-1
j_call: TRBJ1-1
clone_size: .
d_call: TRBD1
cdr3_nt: TGCGCCAGCAGAAGGACAGGGGGCCCTGAAGCTTTCTTT
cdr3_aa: CASRRTGGPEAFF

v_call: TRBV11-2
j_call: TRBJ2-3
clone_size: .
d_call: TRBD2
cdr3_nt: TGTGCCAGCAGCTTAGATCAGGGCGGGAGGACGCAGTATTTT
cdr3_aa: CASSLDQGGRTQYF

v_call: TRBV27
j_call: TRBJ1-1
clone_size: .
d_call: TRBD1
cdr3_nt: TGTGCCAGCAGTTTGAACAGGGGAAGTGAAGCTTTCTTT
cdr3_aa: CASSLNRGSEAFF

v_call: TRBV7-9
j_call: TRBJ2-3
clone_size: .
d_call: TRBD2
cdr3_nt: TGTGCCAGCAGCTTAGGATTGTTAGCGGGGGGATCCACAGATACGCAGTATTTT
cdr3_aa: CASSLGLLAGGSTDTQYF

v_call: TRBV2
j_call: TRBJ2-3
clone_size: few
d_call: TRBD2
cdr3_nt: TGTGCCAGCAGCTATGCGGGGGGAGGGACAGATACGCAGTATTTT
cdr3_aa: CASSYAGGGTDTQYF

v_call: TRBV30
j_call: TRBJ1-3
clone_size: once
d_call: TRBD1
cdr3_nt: TGTGCCTGGAGTCCAAGGACAGGGGATCCAGCGGATTTT
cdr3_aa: CAWSPRTGDPADF